The 31 T cell receptor beta chains given below trace back to one sample, sequenced in a study of early T cells in non-severe SARS-CoV-2 infection. TCRdb used MiXCR to reprocess the 5' RACE reads, holding one entry per CDR3 protein. The data hold tens of thousands of distinct CDR3 sequences, with approximately 17% observed a single time. The starting material was whole blood, obtained at baseline. The receptors were sampled from an adult who was a healthcare worker with PCR-confirmed SARS-CoV-2 infection or an uninfected control (not recorded which).

In this sample, this clonotype turned up a few times. The gene calls are TRBV6-5 and TRBJ2-6; possible D gene TRBD1, 5 bases. The CDR3 length is 14 residues. The V and J ends lost 8 bases and 3 bases respectively, with 11 bases between them. CDR1 MNHEY and CDR2 SVGAGI come from the germline V gene. The CDR3 loop reads CASQGFGGANVLTF. DNA for the CDR3: TGTGCCAGCCAGGGATTTGGTGGGGCCAACGTCCTGACTTTC.

The chain recombines TRBV4-1 with TRBJ2-5; TRBD1 might be the D (5 bases). This CDR3 comprises 15 residues. The germline V and J ends were trimmed by 2 bases and 1 base, with 11 bases remaining between them. Germline loops: CDR1 MGHRA, CDR2 YSYEKL. The CDR3 DNA reads TGCGCCAGCAGCCAACCGACAGATTTCCAAGAGACCCAGTACTTC. Its protein is CASSQPTDFQETQYF.

This clonotype has just a few counts. The gene calls are TRBV2 and TRBJ1-2; D may be TRBD1 (5 bases). This CDR3 has 11 residues. Germline lookup yields CDR1 SNHLY and CDR2 FYNNEI. V dropped 5 bases and J dropped 5 bases, with 6 bases sitting between them. The CDR3 sequence is CASSRQYGYTF. DNA of the CDR3: TGTGCCAGCAGTCGACAGTATGGCTACACCTTC.

This clonotype was seen many times. An end of the junction does not agree with germline; a read error may underlie this. The chain uses TRBV7-9 and TRBJ2-1, with D possibly matching TRBD2 (7 bases). CDR3 length: 10 residues. Per germline, CDR1 SEHNR and CDR2 FQNEAQ (reference sequence). Here the CDR3 reads CASSQGTTYF. In DNA form, the CDR3 reads TGTGCCAGCAGCCAGGGGACTACTTACTTC.

This clonotype was observed many times. The chain links TRBV27 to TRBJ2-7; tentative D call: TRBD1 (6 bases). CDR1 and CDR2 from the germline V gene are MNHEY and SMNVEV (reference sequence). The V and J ends lost 5 bases and 6 bases respectively, with 20 bases between them. This CDR3 has 15 amino acids. The CDR3: CASSPRTDRLFEQYF. The CDR3, as DNA: TGTGCCAGCAGTCCTCGGACAGACCGGCTTTTCGAGCAGTACTTC.

The sample holds a few counts of this clonotype. V gene TRBV7-3 combines with J gene TRBJ2-5; D gene uncertain. Trimming stripped 1 base from V and 5 bases from J, with 8 bases between. This CDR3 is 13 amino acids long. Germline CDR1 and CDR2: SGHTA and FQGTGA. The CDR3 loop reads CASSLSALETQYF. The CDR3 DNA is TGTGCCAGCAGCTTAAGTGCATTGGAGACCCAGTACTTC. The variable domain in full, completed from reference TRBV7-3 and TRBJ2-5, reads GAGVSQTPSNKVTEKGKYVELRCDPISGHTALYWYRQSLGQGPEFLIYFQGTGAADDSGLPNDRFFAVRPEGSVSTLKIQRTERGDSAVYLCASSLSALETQYFGPGTRLLVL.

The table lists this clonotype with a few counts. The gene calls are TRBV14 and TRBJ1-5; no reliable D call. Germline V CDR1 and CDR2: SGHDN, FVKESK. With 1 base removed from V and 3 bases from J, the gap between germline ends came to 4 bases. This CDR3 comprises 13 residues. CDR3 protein: CASSQGNNQPQHF. The CDR3 nucleotides are TGTGCCAGCAGCCAAGGGAACAATCAGCCCCAGCATTTT.

This clonotype was found a few times. The CDR3 DNA reads TGTGCCAGCAGTTTCCTAGCGGAAGAGACCCAGTACTTC. Protein: CASSFLAEETQYF. The chain carries TRBV28 and TRBJ2-5; 7 nucleotides align to TRBD2. Trimming at V came to 3 bases and at J to 3 bases, leaving 1 base not matched to a gene. CDR1 is MDHEN, CDR2 SYDVKM, per germline. This CDR3 is 13 amino acids long.

V gene TRBV11-2 combines with J gene TRBJ2-1, with 7 bases identical to TRBD2. CDR1 is SGHAT and CDR2 is FQNNGV in the germline V gene. J lost 2 bases, V lost 5 bases, and 12 bases had no gene match. The CDR3 covers 17 residues. CDR3 sequence: CASSGPLRRGTYNEQFF. The CDR3 DNA reads TGTGCCAGCAGCGGACCTCTCCGGCGGGGGACCTACAATGAGCAGTTCTTC.

The chain couples TRBV10-2 to TRBJ2-1, with D tentatively TRBD2 (6 bases). Trimming left V 0 bases short and J 12 bases short, with 18 bases between. The length of the CDR3 is 15 residues. Germline CDR1 reads WSHSY; CDR2 reads SAAADI. This chain's CDR3 is CASSESNRESGGQFF. CDR3 in DNA: TGCGCCAGCAGTGAGTCGAACCGGGAGTCGGGTGGGCAGTTCTTC.

The chain couples TRBV11-2 to TRBJ2-5; D remains unclear. CDR3 length: 14 amino acids. Trimming removed 1 base from V and 5 bases from J, with 11 bases in between. Germline values: CDR1 SGHAT, CDR2 FQNNGV. The CDR3 spells CASSLGGPRETQYF. DNA of the CDR3: TGTGCCAGCAGCTTAGGTGGGCCCCGCGAGACCCAGTACTTC.

This clonotype has ten or more counts. The chain carries TRBV4-3 and TRBJ2-1; 8 positions agree with TRBD2. Germline assignment: CDR1 LGHNA and CDR2 YSLEER. Trimming at V came to 0 bases and at J to 0 bases, leaving 4 bases not matched to a gene. This CDR3 region has 17 residues. CDR3 amino acids: CASSQDTSGHSYNEQFF. CDR3 sequence (DNA): TGCGCCAGCAGCCAAGATACTAGCGGACACTCCTACAATGAGCAGTTCTTC.

The chain couples TRBV28 to TRBJ1-6, with D possibly matching TRBD1 (5 bases). The germline V and J ends were trimmed by 6 bases and 9 bases, with 9 bases remaining between them. The CDR3 length is 12 residues. Germline assignment: CDR1 MDHEN and CDR2 SYDVKM. CDR3 DNA sequence: TGTGCCAGCAGGACAGCGGCTTCACCCCTCCACTTT. Its translation is CASRTAASPLHF.

This clonotype occurred a few times. CDR3 protein: CSVITGTRKETQYF. The CDR3 DNA sequence: TGCAGCGTGATTACCGGGACTCGAAAAGAGACCCAGTACTTC. The genes are TRBV29-1 and TRBJ2-5, with D possibly TRBD2 on 6 matching bases. Germline V gene data show CDR1 as SQVTM and CDR2 as ANQGSEA. The V end was cut by 6 bases, the J end by 3 bases, with 17 bases between. The CDR3 consists of 14 residues.

The V gene is TRBV9, the J gene TRBJ2-7; 7 positions match TRBD2. V shed 3 bases, J shed 7 bases, and the junction held 4 bases outside the gene matches. CDR1 SGDLS and CDR2 YYNGEE come from the germline V gene. This CDR3 comprises 12 residues. CDR3 bases: TGTGCCAGCAGCGGGAGGGGAGGGGAGCAGTACTTC. This sequence encodes CASSGRGGEQYF.

This clonotype has more than one count but fewer than ten. V is TRBV6-2 or TRBV6-3 and J is TRBJ2-2; D is unclear. The V gene's germline CDR1 is MNHEY and CDR2 SVGEGT. Trimming took 4 bases from V and 4 from J, leaving 10 bases between them. CDR3 size: 14 residues. This CDR3 reads CASSFNWITGELFF. CDR3 DNA: TGTGCCAGCAGTTTTAACTGGATCACCGGGGAGCTGTTTTTT.

This clonotype has only a few counts. The chain recombines TRBV5-1 with TRBJ2-7; TRBD1 matches at 8 bases. This CDR3 contains 15 residues. Trimming cost V 4 bases and J 2 bases; bases outside gene matches: 8. Germline V gene sequence: CDR1 SGHRS, CDR2 YFSETQ. The CDR3 loop is CASSTGQGQAYEQYF. The CDR3 nucleotides are TGCGCCAGCAGCACTGGACAGGGCCAAGCCTACGAGCAGTACTTC.

This clonotype has ten or more counts. This chain links TRBV28 with TRBJ1-1; D not certain. Germline CDR1 reads MDHEN; CDR2 reads SYDVKM. V lost 1 base, J lost 3 bases, and 0 bases lay in between. CDR3 length equals 11 residues. CDR3 residues: CASSLYTEAFF. Written as DNA, the CDR3 is TGTGCCAGCAGTTTATACACTGAAGCTTTCTTT.

This clonotype was seen a few times. The V call is TRBV24-1, the J call TRBJ1-5; TRBD1 matches 7 bases. Germline loops: CDR1 KGHDR, CDR2 SFDVKD. The CDR3 is 13 amino acids. J was trimmed by 10 bases and V by 7 bases; bases with no gene match: 9. The CDR3 DNA follows: TGTGCCACCAGCACAGGGGTAGGGACACCCCAGCATTTT. It codes for CATSTGVGTPQHF.

This clonotype occurred a few times. V usage is TRBV9 and J usage is TRBJ2-3; D not certain. Germline-derived CDR1 and CDR2 are SGDLS and YYNGEE. CDR3 length: 12 amino acids. The ends were cut back, 2 bases at V and 4 bases at J, with 5 bases in the middle. The chain's CDR3 is CASSVSSDTQYF. In DNA, the CDR3 is TGTGCCAGCAGCGTTTCTTCAGATACGCAGTATTTT.

The chain combines TRBV4-1 with TRBJ2-3; D gene unclear. Trimming removed 6 bases at V and 7 bases at J, with 8 bases between. Germline lookup yields CDR1 MGHRA and CDR2 YSYEKL. There are 11 residues in the CDR3. The CDR3 is CASRNRNTQYF. CDR3 in DNA: TGCGCCAGCAGGAATAGAAATACGCAGTATTTT.

J is TRBJ2-1 and V is TRBV7-9; TRBD1 agrees at 8 bases. J was trimmed by 3 bases and V by 3 bases; bases with no gene match: 7. Germline lookup yields CDR1 SEHNR and CDR2 FQNEAQ (reference sequence). The CDR3 is 16 residues long. CDR3 DNA sequence: TGTGCCAGCAGCTTGGGCGAGGACAGGGACTACAATGAGCAGTTCTTC. Protein sequence: CASSLGEDRDYNEQFF. The entire variable domain, with the rest obtained from reference TRBV7-9 and TRBJ2-1, is as follows: DTGVSQNPRHKITKRGQNVTFRCDPISEHNRLYWYRQTLGQGPEFLTYFQNEAQLEKSRLLSDRFSAERPKGSFSTLEIQRTEQGDSAMYLCASSLGEDRDYNEQFFGPGTRLTVL.

In this sample, this clonotype turned up many times. The chain recombines TRBV20-1 with TRBJ2-7, with TRBD1 identical over 7 bases. The CDR3 extends over 15 amino acids. The trim removed 0 bases at V and 2 bases at J, leaving 7 bases unmatched. Germline CDR1 DFQATT, CDR2 SNEGSKA (reference sequence). The CDR3 nucleotides are TGCAGTGCTAGAGATGACAGGGAACCAACCTACGAGCAGTACTTC. It is translated as CSARDDREPTYEQYF.

The sample holds a few counts of this clonotype. The rearrangement links TRBV6-6 to TRBJ2-2; 10 nucleotides align to TRBD2. V lost 0 bases and J lost 5; bases outside the gene matches: 9. The CDR3 contains 18 residues. Germline V lookup: CDR1 MNHNY, CDR2 SVGAGI (reference sequence). This chain's CDR3 is CASSYSSPSGSYTGELFF. The CDR3 DNA follows: TGTGCCAGCAGTTACTCCTCCCCTAGCGGGAGTTATACCGGGGAGCTGTTTTTT.

In DNA form, the CDR3 reads TGTGCCAGCAGCAAGACTCGTGGGACAAATGAAAAACTGTTTTTT. It codes for CASSKTRGTNEKLFF. The chain couples TRBV7-9 to TRBJ1-4, with a possible D match to TRBD1 (6 bases). Trimming stripped 5 bases from V and 5 bases from J, with 15 bases between. The CDR3 is made up of 15 amino acids. CDR1 is SEHNR, CDR2 FQNEAQ, per germline (reference sequence).

This clonotype came up a few times. The chain uses TRBV7-2 and TRBJ1-6; 7 bases map to TRBD1. The CDR3 is 14 amino acids. Trimming at V came to 6 bases and at J to 5 bases, leaving 4 bases not matched to a gene. Germline-derived CDR1 and CDR2 are SGHTA and FQGNSA. CDR3 sequence (DNA): TGTGCCAGCAGGAGACAGGGCCATAATTCACCCCTCCACTTT. Its translation: CASRRQGHNSPLHF.

This clonotype showed up just a few times. CDR3 nucleotides: TGCAGTGCTAGCAAGGCGGGAGGACCCCGGGGCACAGATACGCAGTATTTT. Amino acids: CSASKAGGPRGTDTQYF. The rearrangement links TRBV20-1 to TRBJ2-3; 8 nucleotides line up with TRBD2. V dropped 3 bases and J dropped 1; count of bases not matched to a gene: 12. Germline values: CDR1 DFQATT, CDR2 SNEGSKA (reference sequence). The CDR3 runs to 17 residues.

This clonotype was detected a few times. The rearrangement uses TRBV18 and TRBJ1-4; D is ambiguous. Germline CDR1 is KGHSH and CDR2 is LQKENI. Deletions cut 3 bases from V and 5 bases from J, with 10 bases between. The CDR3 covers 14 residues. CDR3 protein: CASSPRTENEKLFF. The CDR3 coding sequence is TGTGCCAGCTCACCGCGGACTGAGAATGAAAAACTGTTTTTT.

The chain couples TRBV25-1 to TRBJ2-3; D possibly corresponds to TRBD2 (6 bases). Germline CDR1 is MGHDK and CDR2 is SYGVNS. The CDR3 has 15 residues. The ends were cut back, 5 bases at V and 2 bases at J, with 14 bases in the middle. This CDR3 is CASSTTAGPTDTQYF. The CDR3 region has the DNA TGTGCCAGCAGTACCACGGCGGGGCCCACAGATACGCAGTATTTT.

This clonotype was counted between two and nine times. The chain recombines TRBV20-1 with TRBJ1-2, with D possibly TRBD1 on 6 matching bases. CDR1 DFQATT and CDR2 SNEGSKA come from the germline V gene (reference sequence). Trimming left V 4 bases short and J 4 bases short, with 10 bases between. The CDR3 is 12 residues long. CDR3 region: CSAIGQIYGYTF. The CDR3 coding sequence is TGCAGTGCTATCGGACAGATCTATGGCTACACCTTC.

The V and J genes are TRBV6-1 and TRBJ1-6; D is unresolved. Germline CDR1 and CDR2: MNHNS and SASEGT. The V end lost 4 bases, the J end lost 0 bases, and 7 bases lay between the germline ends. This CDR3 is 15 amino acids long. CDR3 coding DNA: TGTGCCAGCAGTGTCGGGAGCTCCTATAATTCACCCCTCCACTTT. It translates to CASSVGSSYNSPLHF.